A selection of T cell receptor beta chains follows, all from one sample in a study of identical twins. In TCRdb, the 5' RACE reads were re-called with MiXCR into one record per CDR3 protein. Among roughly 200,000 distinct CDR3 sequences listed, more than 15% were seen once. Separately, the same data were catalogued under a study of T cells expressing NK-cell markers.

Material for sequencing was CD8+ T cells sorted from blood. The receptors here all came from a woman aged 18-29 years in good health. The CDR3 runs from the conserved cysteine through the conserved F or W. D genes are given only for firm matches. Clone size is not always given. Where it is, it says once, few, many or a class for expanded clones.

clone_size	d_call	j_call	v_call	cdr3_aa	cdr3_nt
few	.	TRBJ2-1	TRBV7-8	CASSLAAQAIYNEQFF	TGTGCCAGCAGCTTAGCGGCCCAGGCGATCTACAATGAGCAGTTCTTC
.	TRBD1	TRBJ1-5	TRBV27	CAGTVYSNQPQHF	TGTGCCGGGACAGTCTATAGCAATCAGCCCCAGCATTTT
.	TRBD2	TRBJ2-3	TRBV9	CASSVEGAGGVTDTQYF	TGTGCCAGCAGCGTAGAAGGGGCGGGAGGGGTCACAGATACGCAGTATTTT
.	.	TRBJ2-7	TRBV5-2	CARSRGTTYEQYF	TGTGCCAGGAGCCGTGGGACGACCTACGAGCAGTACTTC
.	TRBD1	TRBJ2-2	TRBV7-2	CASSPRTGGYTGELFF	TGTGCCAGCAGCCCCCGGACAGGGGGCTATACCGGGGAGCTGTTTTTT
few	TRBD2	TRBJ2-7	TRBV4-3	CASSRSAGDEQYF	TGCGCCAGCAGCCGCAGTGCGGGGGACGAGCAGTACTTC
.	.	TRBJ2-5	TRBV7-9	CASSPVAEQETQYF	TGTGCCAGCAGCCCCGTGGCCGAGCAAGAGACCCAGTACTTC
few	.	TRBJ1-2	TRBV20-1	CSARGQTGYGYTF	TGCAGTGCCAGAGGACAGACCGGCTATGGCTACACCTTC
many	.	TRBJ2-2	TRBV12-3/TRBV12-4	CASSLSARELFF	TGTGCCAGCAGTTTAAGTGCTAGGGAGCTGTTTTTT
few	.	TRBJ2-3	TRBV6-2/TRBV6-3	CASSGKGGGLGDTQYF	TGTGCCAGCTCAGGGAAAGGGGGGGGCCTCGGAGATACGCAGTATTTT
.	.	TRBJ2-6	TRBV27	CASSFQGSWANVLTF	TGTGCCAGCAGTTTTCAGGGGAGCTGGGCCAACGTCCTGACTTTC
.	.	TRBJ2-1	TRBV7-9	CASSPVTLGYNEQFF	TGTGCCAGCAGCCCAGTGACGCTAGGTTACAATGAGCAGTTCTTC
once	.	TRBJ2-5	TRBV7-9	CASSPTGKETQYF	TGTGCCAGCAGCCCGACCGGGAAAGAGACCCAGTACTTC
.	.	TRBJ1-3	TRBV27	CASRMTGLSGNTIYF	TGTGCCAGCAGGATGACAGGTCTCTCTGGAAACACCATATATTTT
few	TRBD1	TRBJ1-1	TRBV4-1	CASSQTGTGAFF	TGCGCCAGCAGCCAGACCGGGACAGGCGCTTTCTTT
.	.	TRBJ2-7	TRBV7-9	CASGKDFVSYEQYF	TGTGCCAGCGGGAAGGACTTCGTCTCCTACGAGCAGTACTTC
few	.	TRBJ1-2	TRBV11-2	CASRLTVGYTF	TGTGCCAGCAGACTCACGGTGGGCTACACCTTC
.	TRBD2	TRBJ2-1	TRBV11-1	CASSPIWGFGGGVGEQFF	TGTGCCAGCAGCCCAATTTGGGGTTTTGGCGGGGGTGTAGGTGAGCAGTTCTTC
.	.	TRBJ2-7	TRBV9	CASSGRDGDPYEQYF	TGTGCCAGCAGCGGCCGGGACGGAGATCCCTACGAGCAGTACTTC
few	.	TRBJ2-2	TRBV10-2	CASSEREERTTGELFF	TGCGCCAGCAGCGAGAGGGAGGAGAGGACCACCGGGGAGCTGTTTTTT
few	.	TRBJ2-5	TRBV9	CASRGMGETQYF	TGTGCCAGCAGGGGAATGGGAGAGACCCAGTACTTC
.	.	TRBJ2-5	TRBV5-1	CASSIGGTALQETQYF	TGCGCCAGCAGCATAGGGGGAACAGCCCTCCAAGAGACCCAGTACTTC
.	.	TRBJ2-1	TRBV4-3	CASSQGIGYEQFF	TGCGCCAGCAGCCAAGGGATAGGCTATGAGCAGTTCTTC
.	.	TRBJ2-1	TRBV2	CASSEARESYNGQFF	TGTGCCAGCAGTGAAGCCAGAGAATCCTACAATGGGCAGTTCTTC
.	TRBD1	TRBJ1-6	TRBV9	CASSVAGGADSPLHF	TGTGCCAGCAGCGTAGCAGGGGGCGCAGATTCACCCCTCCACTTT
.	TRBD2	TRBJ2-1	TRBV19	CASSNQRGQPYNEQFF	TGTGCCAGTAGTAACCAGCGGGGGCAACCCTACAATGAGCAGTTCTTC
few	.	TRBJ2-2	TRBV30	CAWNPGHNTGELFF	TGTGCCTGGAACCCGGGACATAACACCGGGGAGCTGTTTTTT
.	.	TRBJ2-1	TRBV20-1	CCARPGQGQVGYNEQFF	TGCTGTGCTAGACCCGGGCAAGGCCAGGTCGGCTACAATGAGCAGTTCTTC
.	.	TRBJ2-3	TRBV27	CASSLSIAATDTQYF	TGTGCCAGCAGTTTATCGATAGCGGCCACAGATACGCAGTATTTT
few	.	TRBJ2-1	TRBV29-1	CSVDKGARSYNEQFF	TGCAGCGTGGACAAAGGGGCCCGCTCCTACAATGAGCAGTTCTTC
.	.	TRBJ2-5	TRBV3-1	CASSPSGGGETQYF	TGTGCCAGCAGCCCTAGCGGAGGGGGTGAGACCCAGTACTTC
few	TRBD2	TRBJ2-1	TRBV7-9	CASDEGLAGVKQFF	TGTGCCAGCGACGAGGGACTAGCGGGAGTAAAGCAGTTCTTC
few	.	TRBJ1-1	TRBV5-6	CASSQTVTEAFF	TGTGCCAGCAGCCAGACAGTGACTGAAGCTTTCTTT
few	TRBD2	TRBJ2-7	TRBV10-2	CASSEGVLAVYEQYF	TGCGCCAGCAGCGAAGGGGTACTAGCGGTCTACGAGCAGTACTTC
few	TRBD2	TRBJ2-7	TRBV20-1	CSARLADKSEQYF	TGCAGTGCTAGACTAGCGGACAAGTCCGAGCAGTACTTC
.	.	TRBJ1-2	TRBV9	CASSAGSYGYTF	TGTGCCAGCAGCGCGGGAAGCTATGGCTACACCTTC
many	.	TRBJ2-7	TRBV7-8	CASSPAREQYF	TGTGCCAGCAGCCCTGCACGGGAGCAGTACTTC
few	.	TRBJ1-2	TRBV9	CASSGGPFYGYTF	TGTGCCAGCAGCGGGGGTCCTTTTTATGGCTACACCTTC
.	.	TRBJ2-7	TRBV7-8	CASSSTAGAYEQYF	TGTGCCAGCAGCTCTACCGCAGGGGCCTACGAGCAGTACTTC
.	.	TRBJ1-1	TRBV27	CASSTLQNTEAFF	TGTGCCAGCAGTACCCTCCAGAACACTGAAGCTTTCTTT
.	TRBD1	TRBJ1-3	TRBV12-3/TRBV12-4	CASSSGQGASGGNTIYF	TGTGCCAGCAGTTCCGGACAGGGGGCTTCAGGAGGAAACACCATATATTTT
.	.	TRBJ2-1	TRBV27	CASSLSWGPNEQFF	TGTGCCAGCAGCCTCAGTTGGGGGCCCAATGAGCAGTTCTTC
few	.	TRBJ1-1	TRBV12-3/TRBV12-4	CASRLRVTEAFF	TGTGCCAGCAGACTCAGGGTTACTGAAGCTTTCTTT
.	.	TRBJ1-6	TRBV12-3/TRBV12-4	CASDAVGNSPLHF	TGTGCCAGCGACGCGGTGGGGAATTCACCCCTCCACTTT
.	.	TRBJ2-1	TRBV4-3	CASSQASGTYNEQFF	TGCGCCAGCAGCCAAGCGAGCGGGACATACAATGAGCAGTTCTTC
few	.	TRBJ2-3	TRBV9	CASSDRGSGTDTQYF	TGTGCCAGCAGCGATAGGGGCTCCGGTACAGATACGCAGTATTTT